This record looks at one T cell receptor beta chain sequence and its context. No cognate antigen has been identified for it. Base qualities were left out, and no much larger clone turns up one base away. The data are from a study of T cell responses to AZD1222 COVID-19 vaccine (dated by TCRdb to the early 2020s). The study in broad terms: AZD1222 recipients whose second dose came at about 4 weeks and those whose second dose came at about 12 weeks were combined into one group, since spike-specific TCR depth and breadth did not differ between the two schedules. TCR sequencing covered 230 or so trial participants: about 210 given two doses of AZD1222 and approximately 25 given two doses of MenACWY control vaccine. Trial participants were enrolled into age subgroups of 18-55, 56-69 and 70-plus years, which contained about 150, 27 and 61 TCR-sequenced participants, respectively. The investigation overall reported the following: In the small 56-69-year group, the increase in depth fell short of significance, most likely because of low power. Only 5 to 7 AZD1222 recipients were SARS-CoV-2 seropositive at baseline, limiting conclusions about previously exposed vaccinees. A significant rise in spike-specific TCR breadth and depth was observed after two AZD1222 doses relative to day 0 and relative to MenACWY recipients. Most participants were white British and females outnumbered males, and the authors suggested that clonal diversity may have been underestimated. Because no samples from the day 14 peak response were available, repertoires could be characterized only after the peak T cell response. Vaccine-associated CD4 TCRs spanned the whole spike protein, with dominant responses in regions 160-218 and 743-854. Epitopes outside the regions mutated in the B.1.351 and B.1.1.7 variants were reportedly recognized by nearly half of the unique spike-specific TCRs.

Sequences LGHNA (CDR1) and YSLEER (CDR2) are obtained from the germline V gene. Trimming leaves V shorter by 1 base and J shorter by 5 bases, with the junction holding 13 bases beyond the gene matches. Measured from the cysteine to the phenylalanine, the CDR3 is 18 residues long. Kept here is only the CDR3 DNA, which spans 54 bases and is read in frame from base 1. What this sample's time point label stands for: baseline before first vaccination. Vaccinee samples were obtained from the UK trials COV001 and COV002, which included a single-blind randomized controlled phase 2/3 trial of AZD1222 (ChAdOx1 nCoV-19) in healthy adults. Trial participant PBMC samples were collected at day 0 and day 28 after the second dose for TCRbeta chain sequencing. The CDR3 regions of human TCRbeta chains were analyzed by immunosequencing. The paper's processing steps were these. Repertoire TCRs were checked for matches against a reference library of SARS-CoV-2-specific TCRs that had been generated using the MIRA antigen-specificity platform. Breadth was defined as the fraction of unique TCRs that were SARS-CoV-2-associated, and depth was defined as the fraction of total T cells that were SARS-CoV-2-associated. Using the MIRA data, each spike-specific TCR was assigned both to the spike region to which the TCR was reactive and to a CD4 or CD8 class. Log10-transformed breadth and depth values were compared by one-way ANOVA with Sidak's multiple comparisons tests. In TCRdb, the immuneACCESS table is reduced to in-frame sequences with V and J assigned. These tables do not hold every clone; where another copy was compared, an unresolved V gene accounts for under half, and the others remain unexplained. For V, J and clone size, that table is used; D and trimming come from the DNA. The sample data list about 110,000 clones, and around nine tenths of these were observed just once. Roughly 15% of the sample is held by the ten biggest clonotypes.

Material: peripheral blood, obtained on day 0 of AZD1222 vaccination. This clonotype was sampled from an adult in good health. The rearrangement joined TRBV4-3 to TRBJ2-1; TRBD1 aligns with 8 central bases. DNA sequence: TGCGCCAGCAGCCAAGGGGGTCCAGGGGGCGCGTTAGACAATGAGCAGTTCTTC. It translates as CASSQGGPGGALDNEQFF.